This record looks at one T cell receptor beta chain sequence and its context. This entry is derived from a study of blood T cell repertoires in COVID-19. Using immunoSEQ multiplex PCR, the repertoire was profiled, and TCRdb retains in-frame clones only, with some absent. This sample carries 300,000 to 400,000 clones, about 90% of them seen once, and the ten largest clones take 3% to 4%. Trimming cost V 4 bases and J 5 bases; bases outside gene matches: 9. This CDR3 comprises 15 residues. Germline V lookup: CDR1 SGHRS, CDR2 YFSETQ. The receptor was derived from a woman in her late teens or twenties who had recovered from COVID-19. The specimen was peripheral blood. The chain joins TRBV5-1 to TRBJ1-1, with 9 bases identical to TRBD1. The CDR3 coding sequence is TGCGCCAGCAGCCGCGGGACAGGGTTGGTAACTGAAGCTTTCTTT. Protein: CASSRGTGLVTEAFF.